This TCR beta chain originates from a study of blood T cell repertoires in COVID-19. Measured with immunoSEQ multiplex PCR; TCRdb has only the in-frame clones, and not every one. There are approximately 150,000 clones in the sample; about 79% occur only once, and roughly 15% lies in the top ten. The sequencing input was PBMCs or T cells enriched from blood (not recorded which). The source is a man aged 45 to 65 who had recovered from COVID-19.

The DNA for the CDR3 is TGTGCCAGCTCCCTGGCCGGGGGGATTAATTCACCCCTCCACTTT. Protein product: CASSLAGGINSPLHF. V is TRBV18 and J is TRBJ1-6, with a tentative D call TRBD1 (5 bases). Per germline, CDR1 KGHSH and CDR2 LQKENI. This CDR3 is built from 15 residues. The V end lost 6 bases, the J end lost 6 bases, and 15 bases lay between the germline ends.